Below are 15 T cell receptor beta chains sequenced from a single sample in a study of shared clonotypes between healthy human individuals. The data were produced by immunoSEQ multiplex PCR, yet TCRdb's version contains in-frame clones alone and is incomplete. This table holds 450,000 to 600,000 clones, 65% to 80% found once. Sequencing was carried out using PBMCs. The receptors come from a woman aged 40 to 50 in good health. Some clones in this sample may be carry-over from other donors' samples.

This clone was detected once. The chain employs TRBV5-6 and TRBJ2-3, with 10 bases matching TRBD2. The CDR3 totals 16 residues. V dropped 4 bases and J dropped 0; count of bases not matched to a gene: 5. Germline lookup yields CDR1 SGHDT and CDR2 YYEEEE. For the CDR3, the DNA is TGTGCCAGCAGCAGGGGACTAGCGAGGAGCACAGATACGCAGTATTTT. Translating gives CASSRGLARSTDTQYF.

Comment on this clone: A far larger clone lies a single base away; this is likely a read error. The chain has TRBV2 and TRBJ1-1; TRBD1 aligns across 9 bases. Per germline, CDR1 SNHLY and CDR2 FYNNEI. The CDR3 is 13 residues long. Trimming took 6 bases from V and 7 from J; bases not matched to a gene: 6. The CDR3 bases are TGTGCCAGCAGGGCGGACAGGGGCTTTGAAGCTTTCTTT. Encoded protein: CASRADRGFEAFF.

The rearrangement links TRBV29-1 to TRBJ1-1, with TRBD1 identical over 8 bases. The CDR3 extends over 12 amino acids. Per the germline V gene, CDR1 is SQVTM and CDR2 is ANQGSEA. Trimming removed 3 bases from V and 12 bases from J; junction bases left unmatched: 9. In DNA form, the CDR3 reads TGCAGCGTTGACCCGGACAGGGAAGAATCTTTCTTT. It is translated as CSVDPDREESFF.

This chain joins TRBV5-1 and TRBJ2-2; D possibly corresponds to TRBD2 (5 bases). The CDR3 has 14 residues. Germline CDR1 and CDR2: SGHRS and YFSETQ. V was clipped by 1 base and J by 4 bases, with 8 bases between them. CDR3 loop: CASSLLAGTGELFF. The CDR3 DNA is TGCGCCAGCAGCTTGCTAGCCGGCACCGGGGAGCTGTTTTTT.

The chain carries TRBV5-1 and TRBJ2-7; D may be TRBD2 (6 bases). This CDR3 comprises 15 residues. The V gene lost 3 bases and the J gene lost 3 bases, with 16 bases spanning the gap. From germline, CDR1 is SGHRS and CDR2 YFSETQ. Here the CDR3 DNA reads TGCGCCAGCAGCTCAATCACGGGACTCTACTACGAGCAGTACTTC. It translates to CASSSITGLYYEQYF.

This clone has more than one count but fewer than ten. The chain is built from TRBV5-1 and TRBJ2-1; TRBD2 matches 7 bases. Germline loops: CDR1 SGHRS, CDR2 YFSETQ. V lost 0 bases to trimming and J lost 5 bases; unmatched junction nucleotides: 8. The CDR3 runs 16 residues. CDR3 sequence: CASSLGYSGLDNEQFF. CDR3 coding DNA: TGCGCCAGCAGCTTGGGATATAGCGGGCTTGACAATGAGCAGTTCTTC.

The chain is built from TRBV28 and TRBJ2-2, with TRBD1 matching 7 bases. Per the germline V gene, CDR1 is MDHEN and CDR2 is SYDVKM. This CDR3 has 15 residues. The V segment lost 3 bases and the J segment 7 bases; nucleotides outside the gene matches: 8. CDR3 nucleotide sequence: TGTGCCAGCAGTTTTGAAGGGGGCGTCAACGGGGAGCTGTTTTTT. Its protein is CASSFEGGVNGELFF.

The count of this clone is one. V usage is TRBV4-1 and J usage is TRBJ2-7; TRBD1 agrees at 7 bases. The length of the CDR3 is 15 residues. V lost 5 bases to trimming and J lost 6 bases; unmatched junction nucleotides: 13. The germline V gene has CDR1 MGHRA and CDR2 YSYEKL. The CDR3 coding sequence is TGCGCCAGCAGCAGGGGGCCATCAATCGGCTCCGAGCAGTACTTC. Protein product: CASSRGPSIGSEQYF.

The chain recombines TRBV5-1 with TRBJ2-7; 8 bases are a match to TRBD1. This CDR3 contains 13 residues. J was trimmed by 5 bases and V by 4 bases; bases with no gene match: 5. Per germline, CDR1 SGHRS and CDR2 YFSETQ. CDR3: CASSLQGEHEQYF. CDR3 nucleotides: TGCGCCAGCAGCCTACAGGGGGAACACGAGCAGTACTTC.

This clone has only one observation. The chain combines TRBV28 with TRBJ2-1; possible D gene TRBD2, 6 bases. Germline lookup yields CDR1 MDHEN and CDR2 SYDVKM. There are 15 residues in the CDR3. V lost 5 bases to trimming and J lost 7 bases, with 18 bases between them. CDR3 residues: CASSPRGTGENEQFF. The CDR3 DNA is TGTGCCAGCAGTCCCCGAGGGACGGGAGAAAATGAGCAGTTCTTC. Complete variable domain (other parts from reference TRBV28 and TRBJ2-1): DVKVTQSSRYLVKRTGEKVFLECVQDMDHENMFWYRQDPGLGLRLIYFSYDVKMKEKGDIPEGYSVSREKKERFSLILESASTNQTSMYLCASSPRGTGENEQFFGPGTRLTVL.

The chain is built from TRBV27 and TRBJ2-4; 11 bases are shared with TRBD1. The germline gives CDR1 MNHEY, CDR2 SMNVEV (reference sequence). V was clipped by 3 bases and J by 12 bases; unmatched bases: 4. This CDR3 is 13 amino acids long. DNA for the CDR3: TGTGCCAGCAGTTTTAGGGACAGGGGGACTCAGTACTTC. As protein: CASSFRDRGTQYF.

The count of this clone is one. The chain employs TRBV7-2 and TRBJ1-2; tentatively, D is TRBD1 (5 bases). Deletions cut 6 bases from V and 0 bases from J, with 11 bases between. The CDR3 extends over 14 amino acids. Germline V gene sequence: CDR1 SGHTA, CDR2 FQGNSA. CDR3 amino acids: CASSFQGPNYGYTF. In DNA form, the CDR3 reads TGTGCCAGCAGTTTCCAGGGCCCTAACTATGGCTACACCTTC.

The chain carries TRBV5-1 and TRBJ2-1; TRBD2 matches at 10 bases. CDR1 SGHRS and CDR2 YFSETQ come from the germline V gene. The CDR3 has 16 residues. Unmatched junction bases numbered 9, after V lost 4 bases and J lost 5 bases. The CDR3 protein is CASSPPSGSLNNEQFF. The CDR3 region has the DNA TGCGCCAGCAGCCCACCTAGCGGGAGCCTCAACAATGAGCAGTTCTTC.

V is TRBV29-1 and J is TRBJ2-5; D unresolved. V lost 4 bases and J lost 1, with 10 bases in between. There are 13 residues in the CDR3. Germline values: CDR1 SQVTM, CDR2 ANQGSEA. The DNA for the CDR3 is TGCAGCGTTGGTTACGAGCCCCAAGAGACCCAGTACTTC. Protein product: CSVGYEPQETQYF.

The chain combines TRBV19 with TRBJ1-2, with 7 bases aligning to TRBD1. CDR3 length: 12 residues. The germline V gene encodes CDR1 LNHDA and CDR2 SQIVND (reference sequence). V shed 10 bases and J 6 bases; nucleotides not matched to a gene: 8. The CDR3 DNA reads as TGTGCCACCCGAGACAGGGTAAATGGCTACACCTTC. This gives the protein CATRDRVNGYTF.